This record looks at one T cell receptor beta chain sequence and its context. This sample stems from a study of shared clonotypes between healthy human individuals. The data were produced by immunoSEQ multiplex PCR, yet TCRdb's version contains in-frame clones alone and is incomplete. The data hold 650,000 to 700,000 clones, with about 90% observed a single time. Germline loops: CDR1 SGHTS, CDR2 YDEGEE. The length of the CDR3 is 13 residues. V gave up 5 bases and J gave up 5 bases; unmatched junction bases: 3. The sequenced material came from memory CD8+ T cells from PBMCs. The subset here: CD45RO+ cells pooled with CCR7-negative TemRA cells. V and J are TRBV5-8 and TRBJ1-4, with 7 bases aligning to TRBD1. This sequence originates from a man aged 18-30 years in good health. Some clones in this sample may be carry-over from other donors' samples. The DNA of the CDR3 is TGTGCCAGCAGAGCGGACAGGAATGAAAAACTGTTTTTT. Amino acids: CASRADRNEKLFF. The whole variable domain, filled in from reference TRBV5-8 and TRBJ1-4, reads EAGVTQSPTHLIKTRGQQATLRCSPISGHTSVYWYQQALGLGLQFLLWYDEGEERNRGNFPPRFSGRQFPNYSSELNVNALELEDSALYLCASRADRNEKLFFGSGTQLSVL.